This T cell receptor beta chain was retrieved from a study of blood T cell repertoires in COVID-19. From germline, CDR1 is SGDLS and CDR2 YYNGEE. The CDR3 loop spans 12 amino acids. With 4 bases removed from V and 10 bases from J, the gap between germline ends came to 14 bases. Using immunoSEQ multiplex PCR, the repertoire was profiled, and TCRdb retains in-frame clones only, with some absent. The table records about 120,000 clones, 88% of them present only once. The chain carries TRBV9 and TRBJ1-1; no firm D call. The sequencing sample was made of peripheral blood. The TCR was taken from a man aged 50 to 59 with acute or convalescent COVID-19. CDR3 loop: CASSPYSSPAFF. The CDR3 coding sequence is TGTGCCAGCAGCCCCTACAGTTCCCCAGCTTTCTTT.